These 10 T cell receptor beta chains were sequenced from one sample in a study of blood T cell repertoires in acute mononucleosis. Using immunoSEQ multiplex PCR, the repertoire was profiled, and TCRdb retains in-frame clones only, with some absent. The repertoire consists of 6,000 to 8,500 clones, with about 25% occurring once and the leading ten covering around 30%. Time point noted: acute infectious mononucleosis, at clinical presentation within 2 weeks of symptom onset (visit 1). The material was EBV YVL epitope tetramer+ CD8+ T cells sorted from PBMCs, obtained during acute infectious mononucleosis. Subset given: CD8 T cells binding a tetramer with EBV BRLF1 109-117 peptide (YVL-BR). These receptors came from a woman between 18 and 30 years old with infectious mononucleosis caused by EBV.

This sequence joins TRBV27 and TRBJ1-1; D unresolved. Germline lookup yields CDR1 MNHEY and CDR2 SMNVEV (reference sequence). V lost 6 bases and J lost 1, with 6 bases in between. CDR3 length equals 12 residues. Here the CDR3 reads CASSPGNTEAFF. The CDR3 nucleotides are TGTGCCAGCAGCCCAGGGAACACTGAAGCTTTCTTT.

This clone was detected a few times. This is likely an artifact of a read error, given a far larger clone one base away. The sample holds other DNA sequences that translate to the same CDR3. The chain has TRBV5-4 and TRBJ2-1; the match to TRBD2 covers 10 bases. V dropped 4 bases and J dropped 4; count of bases not matched to a gene: 5. The CDR3 is made up of 15 amino acids. Looked up from germline, CDR1 is SGHNT and CDR2 is YYREEE (reference sequence). The CDR3 region is CASSLLAGDYNEQFF. DNA for the CDR3: TGTGCCAGCAGCCTCCTAGCGGGAGATTACAATGAGCAGTTCTTC.

This clone was seen only a few times. The chain uses TRBV4-2 and TRBJ2-7; 16 positions match TRBD2. CDR1 is LGHNA, CDR2 YNFKEQ, per germline. The length of the CDR3 is 15 residues. V shed 4 bases and J 11 bases; nucleotides not matched to a gene: 8. The DNA of the CDR3 is TGTGCCAGCAGCCCCGACCCGGGACTAGCGGGGGGGAAGTACTTC. It is translated as CASSPDPGLAGGKYF.

This clone was counted at least ten times. The V gene is TRBV5-5, the J gene TRBJ2-5, with 8 positions matching TRBD1. Germline-derived CDR1 and CDR2 are SGHKS and YYEKEE (reference sequence). The CDR3 runs 16 residues. With V trimmed by 0 bases and J by 4 bases, 8 bases remained unmatched. The CDR3 region has the DNA TGTGCCAGCAGCTTGGACCTCGGACAGGGTGGAGAGACCCAGTACTTC. Amino acids: CASSLDLGQGGETQYF. Variable domain in full (rest from reference TRBV5-5 and TRBJ2-5): DAGVTQSPTHLIKTRGQQVTLRCSPISGHKSVSWYQQVLGQGPQFIFQYYEKEERGRGNFPDRFSARQFPNYSSELNVNALLLGDSALYLCASSLDLGQGGETQYFGPGTRLLVL.

This clone came up a few times. The chain is built from TRBV7-3 and TRBJ1-2, with TRBD1 matching 8 bases. The CDR3 contains 12 residues. Germline CDR1 is SGHTA and CDR2 is FQGTGA. The V and J ends lost 2 bases and 10 bases, in that order; junction bases with no gene match: 3. CDR3 sequence reads: CASSLGDRIYTF. The CDR3 region has the DNA TGTGCCAGCAGCTTAGGGGACAGGATCTACACCTTC.

The chain links TRBV11-2 to TRBJ2-1; TRBD1 aligns across 9 bases. Losses at the gene ends were 5 bases for V and 4 bases for J; bases not matched to a gene: 6. This CDR3 contains 15 residues. The germline CDR1 and CDR2 sequences are SGHAT and FQNNGV. CDR3 in DNA: TGTGCCAGCAGCCCCGGACAGGGGATTTACAATGAGCAGTTCTTC. Translated: CASSPGQGIYNEQFF.

V gene TRBV6-5 combines with J gene TRBJ2-7; D is uncertain. Germline loops: CDR1 MNHEY, CDR2 SVGAGI. Trimming pared 7 bases from V and 5 bases from J, leaving 21 bases between. This CDR3 comprises 15 residues. CDR3 in DNA: TGTGCCAGCACCGAACCCGGGTCATTTTCCCACGAGCAGTACTTC. This codes for CASTEPGSFSHEQYF.

This clone was detected only a few times. This rearrangement joins TRBV27 to TRBJ2-1; weak D call: TRBD2 (6 bases). Germline V gives CDR1 MNHEY, CDR2 SMNVEV (reference sequence). The CDR3 extends over 15 amino acids. Trimming took 11 bases from V and 8 from J, leaving 25 bases between them. The CDR3 sequence: CAWSRPGLQGDEQFF. The CDR3 DNA reads as TGTGCCTGGAGCCGCCCGGGACTCCAAGGGGATGAGCAGTTCTTC.

The sample holds many counts of this clone. V is TRBV12-2 and J is TRBJ2-5; TRBD2 is the table's D call, not checked against the DNA. TRBV12-2 is noted as a pseudogene. There are 15 residues in the CDR3. The CDR3 bases are TGTGCCAGCATGAGGGAGTTGGCGGGGCAAGAGACCCAGTACTTC. Its protein is CASMRELAGQETQYF.

V usage is TRBV5-1 and J usage is TRBJ1-2; D is unclear. This CDR3 is built from 16 residues. V shed 7 bases and J shed 4 bases, with 23 bases lying between them. Germline values: CDR1 SGHRS, CDR2 YFSETQ. In nucleotides, the CDR3 is TGCGCCAGCTCCTGGGTACCGGTTCGAAAGACCTATGGCTACACCTTC. It yields the protein CASSWVPVRKTYGYTF.